The clone carrying this T cell receptor (beta chain) was recorded a few times. The antigen is unknown. The entry originates in a study of blood T cells in healthy people across ages. Broader study findings: Long-lived and aged donors differed, with more naive CD4+ cells and higher diversity in the long-lived.

They isolated at least 6 million PBMCs from each sample. Sample-barcoded 5' priming and a J-beta primer mix drove a second PCR of roughly 7 to 11 cycles. TCRdb redid the calling of the 5' RACE reads with MiXCR, one entry per CDR3 protein. The sample records 1.6 million or so distinct CDR3 sequences, roughly a third being singletons. The clonotype comes from a woman in her 30s in good health. Material for sequencing was blood.

CDR3 nucleotides: TGTGCCAGCAGCCCCAAAGCGGGAGTACTCGGTGAGCAGTTCTTC. Encoded protein: CASSPKAGVLGEQFF. The chain employs TRBV7-3 and TRBJ2-1, with 8 positions matching TRBD2. After removal of 5 bases from V and 9 bases from J, the junction contained 12 bases not matched to a gene. The germline gives CDR1 SGHTA, CDR2 FQGTGA. This CDR3 region has 15 residues.